Presented here are 7 T cell receptor beta chains from one specimen sequenced in a study of control samples from healthy donors and cancer patients. Profiling relied on immunoSEQ multiplex PCR, and the TCRdb table lists in-frame clones only, not all of them. The sample holds more than 110,000 clones; more than 85% are singletons and the top ten take roughly 9%. The sequenced material came from blood. The receptors were gathered from a woman in her twenties or thirties in good health.

This chain joins TRBV29-1 and TRBJ2-3; the D is unclear. CDR1 SQVTM and CDR2 ANQGSEA come from the germline V gene. CDR3 length: 17 amino acids. V was cut by 6 bases and J by 3 bases, with 25 bases left in between. The CDR3: CSVGEVSFEGGTDTQYF. The CDR3 DNA sequence: TGCAGCGTCGGAGAGGTCAGCTTCGAAGGTGGGACAGATACGCAGTATTTT.

V gene TRBV19 combines with J gene TRBJ1-1; D is perhaps TRBD1 (5 bases). The V gene's germline CDR1 is LNHDA and CDR2 SQIVND (reference sequence). The CDR3 consists of 16 residues. Trimming took off 2 bases at V and 0 bases at J, with 13 bases between the two ends. In nucleotides, the CDR3 is TGTGCCAGTAGTATACGGGGAACAGGCATGAACACTGAAGCTTTCTTT. It translates to CASSIRGTGMNTEAFF.

This clone was recorded only once. The chain has TRBV28 and TRBJ1-4, with D possibly being TRBD1 (6 bases). The CDR3 runs to 14 residues. V gave up 6 bases and J gave up 4 bases, with 12 bases separating them. Germline assignment: CDR1 MDHEN and CDR2 SYDVKM. CDR3 sequence: CASSRTVVNEKLFF. CDR3 nucleotide sequence: TGTGCCAGCAGCCGGACAGTAGTTAATGAAAAACTGTTTTTT.

The rearrangement links TRBV4-2 to TRBJ2-3; TRBD2 matches at 15 bases. Germline CDR1 reads LGHNA; CDR2 reads YNFKEQ. The CDR3 is 18 amino acids. J was trimmed by 6 bases and V by 0 bases; bases with no gene match: 7. The CDR3 DNA sequence: TGTGCCAGCAGCCAAGATACGGTGGGACTAGCGGGAGGCGATACGCAGTATTTT. This gives the protein CASSQDTVGLAGGDTQYF.

The chain is built from TRBV28 and TRBJ1-2; TRBD1 is a possible D gene (6 bases). V lost 6 bases to trimming and J lost 5 bases, with 16 bases between them. The CDR3 sequence is 14 residues long. Per germline, CDR1 MDHEN and CDR2 SYDVKM. CDR3 sequence (DNA): TGTGCCAGCAGCCTTGCGGAGGGGGGGTATGGCTACACCTTC. It translates to CASSLAEGGYGYTF.

This chain links TRBV7-2 with TRBJ2-5; 7 bases fit TRBD1. V was pared by 3 bases and J by 2 bases, with 3 bases of the junction left unmatched. Germline V gene data show CDR1 as SGHTA and CDR2 as FQGNSA. This CDR3 contains 14 residues. DNA for the CDR3: TGTGCCAGCAGCTTTCAGGGGGAACAAGAGACCCAGTACTTC. Translating it yields CASSFQGEQETQYF. Full variable domain (outside the CDR3, taken from reference TRBV7-2 and TRBJ2-5): GAGVSQSPSNKVTEKGKDVELRCDPISGHTALYWYRQSLGQGLEFLIYFQGNSAPDKSGLPSDRFSAERTGGSVSTLTIQRTQQEDSAVYLCASSFQGEQETQYFGPGTRLLVL.

The chain joins TRBV16 to TRBJ1-4; D is unclear. The CDR3 runs to 16 residues. Germline assignment: CDR1 KGHSY and CDR2 FQNENV. The V end was cut by 4 bases, the J end by 3 bases, with 15 bases between. CDR3 protein: CASSLTGRAANEKLFF. As DNA, the CDR3 is TGTGCCAGCAGCCTGACCGGGAGGGCGGCTAATGAAAAACTGTTTTTT.